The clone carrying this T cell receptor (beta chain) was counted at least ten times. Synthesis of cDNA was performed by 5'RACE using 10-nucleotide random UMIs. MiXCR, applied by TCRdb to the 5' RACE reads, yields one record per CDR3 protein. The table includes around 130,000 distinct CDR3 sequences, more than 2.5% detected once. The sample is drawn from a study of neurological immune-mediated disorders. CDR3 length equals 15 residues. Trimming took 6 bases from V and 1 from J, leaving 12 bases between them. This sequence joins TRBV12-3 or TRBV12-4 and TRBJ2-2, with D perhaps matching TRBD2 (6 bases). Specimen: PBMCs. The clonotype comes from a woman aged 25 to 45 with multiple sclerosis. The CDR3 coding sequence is TGTGCCAGCAGAGGAGGGAATAAGAACACCGGGGAGCTGTTTTTT. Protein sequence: CASRGGNKNTGELFF.